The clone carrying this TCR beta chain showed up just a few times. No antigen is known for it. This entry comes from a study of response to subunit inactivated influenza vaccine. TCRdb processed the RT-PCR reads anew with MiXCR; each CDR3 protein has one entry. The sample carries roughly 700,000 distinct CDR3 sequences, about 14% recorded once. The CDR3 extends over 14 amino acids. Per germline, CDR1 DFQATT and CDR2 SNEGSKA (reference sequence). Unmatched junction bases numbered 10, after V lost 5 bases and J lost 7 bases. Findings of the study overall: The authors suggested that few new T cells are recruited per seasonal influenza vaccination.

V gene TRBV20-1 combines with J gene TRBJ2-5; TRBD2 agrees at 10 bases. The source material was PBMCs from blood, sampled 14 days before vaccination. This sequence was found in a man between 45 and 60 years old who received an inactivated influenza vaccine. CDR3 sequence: CSAPWLAGDGTQYF. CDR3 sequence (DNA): TGCAGTGCTCCCTGGCTAGCGGGAGATGGGACCCAGTACTTC.